A single sample is the source of the 2 T cell receptor beta chains below, sequenced in a study of response to subunit inactivated influenza vaccine. TCRdb called the RT-PCR reads again in MiXCR, with one record for every CDR3 protein. The repertoire holds fewer than 750,000 distinct CDR3 sequences, with 12% to 15% as singletons. The sample was PBMCs from blood, taken 11 to 12 days after vaccination. Source of these receptors: a man in his fifties who received an inactivated influenza vaccine.

The chain couples TRBV5-1 to TRBJ2-7, with D maybe TRBD1 (5 bases). V lost 5 bases, J lost 2 bases, and 14 bases lay in between. The CDR3 runs 14 residues. Germline lookup yields CDR1 SGHRS and CDR2 YFSETQ. CDR3 protein: CASSGQGSTYEQYF. The DNA for the CDR3 is TGCGCCAGCAGTGGGCAGGGCTCGACCTACGAGCAGTACTTC.

This clonotype was counted between two and nine times. This chain uses TRBV11-1 with TRBJ2-1; 9 positions agree with TRBD1. V lost 4 bases, J lost 0 bases, and 13 bases stayed unmatched. In germline, CDR1 is SGHAT, CDR2 FQDESV (reference sequence). The CDR3 totals 19 residues. DNA of the CDR3: TGTGCCAGCAGCTCTCACCTCCAAACAGGGGGCGGCTCCTACAATGAGCAGTTCTTC. It codes for CASSSHLQTGGGSYNEQFF.